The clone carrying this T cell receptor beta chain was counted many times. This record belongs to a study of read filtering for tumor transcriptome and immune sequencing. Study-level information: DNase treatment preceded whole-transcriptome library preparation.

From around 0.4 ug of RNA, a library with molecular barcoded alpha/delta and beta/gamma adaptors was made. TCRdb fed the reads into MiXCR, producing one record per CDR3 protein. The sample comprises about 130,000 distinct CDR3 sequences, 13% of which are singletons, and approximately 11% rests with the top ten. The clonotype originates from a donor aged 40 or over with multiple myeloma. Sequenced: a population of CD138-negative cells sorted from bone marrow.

In nucleotides, the CDR3 is TGTGCCTCTGCGTCTGGGGCCAACGTCCTGACTTTC. This codes for CASASGANVLTF. V is TRBV30 and J is TRBJ2-6; D ambiguous. The ends were cut back, 7 bases at V and 1 base at J, with 5 bases in the middle. This CDR3 is 12 amino acids long. CDR1 is GTSNPN and CDR2 is SVGIG in the germline V gene (reference sequence).